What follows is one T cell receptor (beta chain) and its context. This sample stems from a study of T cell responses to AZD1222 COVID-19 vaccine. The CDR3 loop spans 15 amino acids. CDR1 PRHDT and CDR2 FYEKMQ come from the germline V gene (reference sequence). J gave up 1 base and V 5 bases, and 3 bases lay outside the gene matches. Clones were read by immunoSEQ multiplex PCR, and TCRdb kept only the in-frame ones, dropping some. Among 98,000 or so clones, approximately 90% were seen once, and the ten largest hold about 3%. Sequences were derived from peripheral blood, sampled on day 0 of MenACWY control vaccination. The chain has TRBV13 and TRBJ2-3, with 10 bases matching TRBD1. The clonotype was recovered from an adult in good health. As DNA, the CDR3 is TGTGCCAGCAGCGTCGGGACAGGGGGCACAGATACGCAGTATTTT. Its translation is CASSVGTGGTDTQYF.